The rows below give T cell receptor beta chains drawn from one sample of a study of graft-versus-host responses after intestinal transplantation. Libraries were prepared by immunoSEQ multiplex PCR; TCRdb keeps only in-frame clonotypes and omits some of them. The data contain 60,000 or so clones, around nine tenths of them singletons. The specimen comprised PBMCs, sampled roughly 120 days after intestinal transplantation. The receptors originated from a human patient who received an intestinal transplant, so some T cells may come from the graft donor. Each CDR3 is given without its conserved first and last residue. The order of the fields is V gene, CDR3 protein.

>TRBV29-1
SVEGLAGASSYNEQF
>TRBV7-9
ASSLGTDEKLF
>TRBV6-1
ASSEPGGTSGGSGTGELF
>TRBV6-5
ASPPSGSYEQY
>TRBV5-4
ASGPTGRVNTEAF
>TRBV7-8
ASSSDRTAFAAQH
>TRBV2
ASKGQGAITDTQY
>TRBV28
ASSPRDRGSTEAF
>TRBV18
ASSPGLRNTETQY
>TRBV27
ASSLSRGTEAF
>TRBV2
ASRYRRDKVSGANVLT
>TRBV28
ASAQWATGNTIY
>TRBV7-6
ASSLGIGALAKNIQY
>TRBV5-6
ASSLKGRITEAF
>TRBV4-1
ASSQDRSGVQETQY
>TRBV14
ASRRRDSYNEQF
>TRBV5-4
ASSLGQGIYNEQF
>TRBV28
ASSLMGPGVNEQF
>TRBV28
ASSLRGTRSTEAF
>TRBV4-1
ASSQVVNTEAF
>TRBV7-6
ASSFGGASETQY
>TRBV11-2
ASSAGRDEQF
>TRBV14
ASSQVGFGEKLF
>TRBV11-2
ASSLDGTGYDEQY
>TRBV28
ASSKRGTGELF
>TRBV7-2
ASSLSGTGELF
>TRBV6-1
ASYDRQGLNTEAF
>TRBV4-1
ASSQGPQGRAYEQY
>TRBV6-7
ASSPEPGHHYEQY
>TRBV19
ASSIGRQGSDYGYT
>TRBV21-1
AIPGLRRGYT
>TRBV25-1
ASRFANTGELF
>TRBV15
ATSSGSTGTDTQY
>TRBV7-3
ASSLVAGGETQY
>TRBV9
ASSVGLAGGEETQY
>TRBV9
ASSVVTSGTQY
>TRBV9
ASSVVGTSNQPQH
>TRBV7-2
ASSLVGTPSYEQY
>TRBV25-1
ASSEAGQGTDTQY
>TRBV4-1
ASSPSSRMNTEAF
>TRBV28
ASSLGGAGETQY
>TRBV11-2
ASSLRRYPTTQY
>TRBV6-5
ASSYRGRYYGYT
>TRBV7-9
ASSPQGSTEAF
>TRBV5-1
ASSSLTSGNEQF
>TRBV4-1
ASSQGQGSTETQY
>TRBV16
ASSEERNTIY
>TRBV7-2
ASSWYFVQGKEAEAF
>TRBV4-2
ASSPYPGLGNTIY
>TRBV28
ASRGSGSRTDTQY
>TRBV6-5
ASSLDRDAQETQY
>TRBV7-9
ASSLSGGPYNQPQH
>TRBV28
ASSPSGGFYEQY
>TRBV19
ASSPWGAKNIQY
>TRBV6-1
ASSEYRGPYNEQF